One and the same sample provided the 5 T cell receptor beta chains below, sequenced in a study of technical replicates of blood from a few donors. Using immunoSEQ multiplex PCR, the repertoire was profiled, and TCRdb retains in-frame clones only, with some absent. The table includes around 80,000 clones, approximately 94% detected once. Sequencing was carried out using T cells isolated from PBMCs. The receptors come from a human donor in good health.

The genes are TRBV5-4 and TRBJ1-3; 7 positions match TRBD1. V trimming: 5 bases; J trimming: 2 bases; junction bases outside the gene matches: 13. This CDR3 contains 17 residues. Germline V gene sequence: CDR1 SGHNT, CDR2 YYREEE (reference sequence). The CDR3 reads CASSIGTVNTAGNTIYF. CDR3 bases: TGTGCCAGCAGTATAGGGACAGTTAACACTGCTGGAAACACCATATATTTT.

V is TRBV11-2 and J is TRBJ1-5, with TRBD1 matching 10 bases. This CDR3 has 17 residues. Germline assignment: CDR1 SGHAT and CDR2 FQNNGV. V lost 4 bases and J lost 0; bases outside the gene matches: 6. CDR3 in amino acids: CASSSGTGVYSNQPQHF. The CDR3 DNA follows: TGTGCCAGCAGCTCCGGGACAGGGGTCTATAGCAATCAGCCCCAGCATTTT.

J is TRBJ1-2 and V is TRBV27; the D gene is possibly TRBD1 (5 bases). Trimming took off 6 bases at V and 5 bases at J, with 22 bases between the two ends. Germline values: CDR1 MNHEY, CDR2 SMNVEV (reference sequence). The CDR3 runs 16 residues. CDR3 sequence reads: CASRPAGIPTIYGYTF. In nucleotides, the CDR3 is TGTGCCAGCAGGCCCGCAGGGATCCCAACTATATATGGCTACACCTTC.

V gene TRBV11-2 combines with J gene TRBJ2-7; 9 nucleotides agree with TRBD2. CDR3 length: 16 residues. V was clipped by 5 bases and J by 2 bases; unmatched bases: 10. Germline CDR1 SGHAT, CDR2 FQNNGV. The DNA of the CDR3 is TGTGCCAGCAGCCCAGGGGGTAGCGGGAGACCCTACGAGCAGTACTTC. Its protein is CASSPGGSGRPYEQYF. The whole variable domain, filled in from reference TRBV11-2 and TRBJ2-7, reads EAGVAQSPRYKIIEKRQSVAFWCNPISGHATLYWYQQILGQGPKLLIQFQNNGVVDDSQLPKDRFSAERLKGVDSTLKIQPAKLEDSAVYLCASSPGGSGRPYEQYFGPGTRLTVT.

The gene calls are TRBV2 and TRBJ2-6, with 9 nucleotides matching TRBD1. The CDR3 is made up of 16 amino acids. Germline V lookup: CDR1 SNHLY, CDR2 FYNNEI. Trimming took 5 bases from V and 2 from J; bases not matched to a gene: 4. The CDR3 sequence is CASSWDREAGANVLTF. The CDR3 DNA sequence: TGTGCCAGCAGTTGGGACAGGGAGGCTGGGGCCAACGTCCTGACTTTC.